The 24 T cell receptor beta chains reported below all come from one sample, sequenced in a study of blood T cells in healthy people across ages. Through a sample-barcoded 5' primer and a J-beta primer mix, a second PCR was run for 7 to 11 cycles. TCRdb re-called the 5' RACE reads through MiXCR, storing one row per CDR3 protein. The sample shows 1.5 million to 2 million distinct CDR3 sequences, 34% of them seen only once. What was sequenced was blood. These receptor sequences come from a woman in her 30s in good health.

The chain joins TRBV29-1 to TRBJ2-4; 7 bases are a match to TRBD1. From germline, CDR1 is SQVTM and CDR2 ANQGSEA. V was clipped by 7 bases and J by 0 bases; unmatched bases: 3. There are 13 residues in the CDR3. Here the CDR3 reads CSARTGAKNIQYF. The CDR3 DNA follows: TGCAGCGCTAGGACAGGAGCCAAAAACATTCAGTACTTC.

This clonotype was seen more than once but under ten times. This chain joins TRBV28 and TRBJ2-1; 12 bases align to TRBD2. CDR1 is MDHEN, CDR2 SYDVKM, per germline. CDR3 length equals 16 residues. Unmatched junction bases numbered 7, after V lost 5 bases and J lost 5 bases. The CDR3 loop reads CASSPLAGGPDNEQFF. The DNA of the CDR3 is TGTGCCAGCAGTCCCCTAGCGGGAGGGCCGGACAATGAGCAGTTCTTC.

The rearrangement uses TRBV9 and TRBJ2-2; D gene unclear. V was pared by 5 bases and J by 2 bases, with 10 bases between. Germline CDR1 SGDLS, CDR2 YYNGEE. CDR3 length: 14 residues. As DNA, the CDR3 is TGTGCCAGCAGGTCGGCGGTTAACACCGGGGAGCTGTTTTTT. It is translated as CASRSAVNTGELFF.

In its sample, this clonotype was seen a few times. This sequence joins TRBV11-1 and TRBJ2-7; possibly TRBD2 for D (6 bases). The CDR3 covers 15 residues. Trimming took off 2 bases at V and 3 bases at J, with 14 bases between the two ends. Germline assignment: CDR1 SGHAT and CDR2 FQDESV (reference sequence). The CDR3 loop is CASSLRTGASYEQYF. The CDR3 nucleotides read TGTGCCAGCAGCTTAAGGACGGGAGCCAGCTACGAGCAGTACTTC.

The V and J genes are TRBV20-1 and TRBJ2-7; D possibly corresponds to TRBD1 (7 bases). The length of the CDR3 is 14 residues. CDR1 and CDR2 (germline): DFQATT, SNEGSKA (reference sequence). V lost 6 bases and J 2 bases, leaving 17 bases between the germline ends. The CDR3 DNA follows: TGCAGTGCACCGCGGCGGGACAGCCCCTACGAGCAGTACTTC. Translating it yields CSAPRRDSPYEQYF.

The rearrangement joins TRBV6-1 to TRBJ2-1; TRBD2 agrees at 8 bases. The CDR3 runs to 16 residues. Germline V gives CDR1 MNHNS, CDR2 SASEGT. V was clipped by 1 base and J by 2 bases; unmatched bases: 4. CDR3 protein: CASSEVGGATYNEQFF. The CDR3 DNA sequence: TGTGCCAGCAGTGAAGTCGGGGGGGCAACCTACAATGAGCAGTTCTTC.

The chain employs TRBV12-3 or TRBV12-4 and TRBJ2-7; a weak D match, TRBD2 (8 bases). Between the trimmed V and J ends, which lost 9 bases and 3 bases, there was a span of 21 bases. The length of the CDR3 is 15 residues. The CDR3 coding sequence is TGTGCCAGTCAAGGGGGCGAGCGGGGGCTCTACGAGCAGTACTTC. Amino acid sequence: CASQGGERGLYEQYF.

The gene calls are TRBV14 and TRBJ2-3; 12 nucleotides match TRBD2. The germline V gene encodes CDR1 SGHDN and CDR2 FVKESK. The CDR3 length is 16 residues. The junction had 6 bases not matched to a gene; V was cut back by 5 bases and J by 3 bases. DNA for the CDR3: TGTGCCAGCAGCTCTAGACTAGCGGGAGCTACAGATACGCAGTATTTT. It yields the protein CASSSRLAGATDTQYF.

For this clonotype: A much bigger clone sits one base away, suggesting this may be a read error. V and J are TRBV12-3 or TRBV12-4 and TRBJ2-3; D gene unclear. This CDR3 has 13 residues. CDR3 coding DNA: TGTGCCGGCAGTCAAAATGGACGAACCACGCAGTATTTT. Amino acids: CAGSQNGRTTQYF.

V and J are TRBV5-4 and TRBJ1-2; no definite D call. The CDR3 totals 15 residues. Germline values: CDR1 SGHNT, CDR2 YYREEE (reference sequence). V dropped 4 bases and J dropped 5 bases, with 18 bases sitting between them. CDR3 sequence: CASSPDLNTHYGYTF. The CDR3 bases are TGTGCCAGCAGCCCGGACCTCAACACCCATTATGGCTACACCTTC.

The chain joins TRBV7-7 to TRBJ2-5; maybe TRBD1 (5 bases). CDR3 length: 14 residues. The V gene lost 5 bases and the J gene lost 4 bases, with 14 bases spanning the gap. Germline V gives CDR1 SSHAT, CDR2 FNYEAQ (reference sequence). CDR3 protein: CASSLLRQGETQYF. The CDR3 coding sequence is TGTGCCAGCAGCCTGTTGCGCCAGGGAGAGACCCAGTACTTC.

This clonotype occurred once. The chain is built from TRBV6-6 and TRBJ2-7; 8 nucleotides line up with TRBD1. Trimming at V came to 6 bases and at J to 6 bases, leaving 10 bases not matched to a gene. The germline gives CDR1 MNHNY, CDR2 SVGAGI (reference sequence). The CDR3 spans 14 residues. CDR3 in amino acids: CASRYQGQGGEQYF. In DNA, the CDR3 is TGTGCCAGCAGATACCAAGGACAGGGAGGCGAGCAGTACTTC.

This clonotype was seen a handful of times. The V call is TRBV6-1, the J call TRBJ2-3, with D unresolved. The CDR3 sequence is 9 residues long. The ends were cut back, 10 bases at V and 11 bases at J, with 10 bases in the middle. Germline-derived CDR1 and CDR2 are MNHNS and SASEGT. CDR3 DNA sequence: TGTGCCACTGAGTTTAGGCAGTATTTT. Protein product: CATEFRQYF.

The chain carries TRBV5-4 and TRBJ2-3, with D perhaps TRBD2 (6 bases). CDR1 SGHNT and CDR2 YYREEE come from the germline V gene (reference sequence). There are 15 residues in the CDR3. V lost 1 base and J lost 1, with 10 bases in between. The DNA for the CDR3 is TGTGCCAGCAGCTTGCCTAGCGCACGCACAGATACGCAGTATTTT. As protein: CASSLPSARTDTQYF.

This clonotype was counted between two and nine times. DNA of the CDR3: TGTGCCACCCAGGGGGTCTATGGCTACACCTTC. It codes for CATQGVYGYTF. This sequence joins TRBV10-3 and TRBJ1-2, with TRBD1 matching 7 bases. The trim removed 10 bases at V and 4 bases at J, leaving 3 bases unmatched. The CDR3 length is 11 residues. Germline V gene data show CDR1 as ENHRY and CDR2 as SYGVKD.

The DNA for the CDR3 is TGTGCCAGCAGCGCCGGCGGCGCGGGATGGGGGTGGGAGCTGTTTTTT. As protein: CASSAGGAGWGWELFF. V and J are TRBV7-2 and TRBJ2-2, with D possibly being TRBD2 (6 bases). The CDR3 spans 16 residues. With 5 bases removed from V and 9 bases from J, the gap between germline ends came to 22 bases. CDR1 is SGHTA and CDR2 is FQGNSA in the germline V gene.

This chain uses TRBV28 with TRBJ2-5; D could derive from TRBD1 or TRBD2 (5 bases each). From germline, CDR1 is MDHEN and CDR2 SYDVKM. V was shortened by 4 bases and J by 6 bases, with 15 bases between the two germline ends. The CDR3 consists of 14 residues. CDR3 protein: CASSSQGRGQTQYF. As DNA, the CDR3 is TGTGCCAGCAGTTCCCAAGGACGGGGACAGACCCAGTACTTC.

In its sample, this clonotype was seen a few times. The rearrangement links TRBV5-1 to TRBJ2-3; 8 nucleotides align to TRBD1. Germline CDR1 reads SGHRS; CDR2 reads YFSETQ. After removal of 4 bases from V and 3 bases from J, the junction contained 4 bases not matched to a gene. This CDR3 contains 14 residues. CDR3 DNA sequence: TGCGCCAGCAGCAAGGACAGGGAAACAGATACGCAGTATTTT. This gives the protein CASSKDRETDTQYF.

Ten or more counts support this clonotype. The chain is built from TRBV7-9 and TRBJ2-5; D could derive from TRBD1 or TRBD2 (5 bases each). Trimming pared 10 bases from V and 5 bases from J, leaving 14 bases between. The length of the CDR3 is 12 residues. In germline, CDR1 is SEHNR, CDR2 FQNEAQ (reference sequence). The CDR3 loop is CATRAEGETQYF. Written as DNA, the CDR3 is TGTGCCACCCGCGCCGAGGGGGAGACCCAGTACTTC. The entire variable domain, with the rest obtained from reference TRBV7-9 and TRBJ2-5, is as follows: DTGVSQNPRHKITKRGQNVTFRCDPISEHNRLYWYRQTLGQGPEFLTYFQNEAQLEKSRLLSDRFSAERPKGSFSTLEIQRTEQGDSAMYLCATRAEGETQYFGPGTRLLVL.

This clonotype has just a few counts. V usage is TRBV9 and J usage is TRBJ2-3, with D possibly being TRBD1 (6 bases). Germline V gene data show CDR1 as SGDLS and CDR2 as YYNGEE. The CDR3 sequence is 16 residues long. Trimming pared 3 bases from V and 0 bases from J, leaving 14 bases between. The CDR3 region has the DNA TGTGCCAGCAGCGAGCGTACAGGGAGCAGCACAGATACGCAGTATTTT. Translation: CASSERTGSSTDTQYF. Supplemented by reference TRBV9 and TRBJ2-3, the full variable domain reads DSGVTQTPKHLITATGQRVTLRCSPRSGDLSVYWYQQSLDQGLQFLIQYYNGEERAKGNILERFSAQQFPDLHSELNLSSLELGDSALYFCASSERTGSSTDTQYFGPGTRLTVL.

This clonotype was seen at least ten times. The chain employs TRBV7-2 and TRBJ2-7; D gene unclear. From germline, CDR1 is SGHTA and CDR2 FQGNSA. This CDR3 is 15 amino acids long. The V and J ends lost 3 bases and 0 bases respectively, with 12 bases between them. CDR3 DNA sequence: TGTGCCAGCAGCTTGGAATCTTGGAGCTCCTACGAGCAGTACTTC. It codes for CASSLESWSSYEQYF.

This sequence joins TRBV28 and TRBJ2-1; the D gene is possibly TRBD2 (5 bases). V gave up 4 bases and J gave up 2 bases, with 9 bases separating them. This CDR3 has 14 residues. CDR1 MDHEN and CDR2 SYDVKM come from the germline V gene. The CDR3 DNA is TGTGCCAGCAGTTCGGGGTTTACCTACAATGAGCAGTTCTTC. It translates to CASSSGFTYNEQFF.

This clonotype was seen repeatedly, ten times or more. The chain employs TRBV9 and TRBJ2-5; 11 bases map to TRBD2. The trim removed 4 bases at V and 4 bases at J, leaving 3 bases unmatched. The CDR3 runs 14 residues. The germline gives CDR1 SGDLS, CDR2 YYNGEE. The CDR3 loop is CASSITSGGETQYF. CDR3 nucleotides: TGTGCCAGCAGCATTACTAGCGGGGGAGAGACCCAGTACTTC.

This CDR3 reads CASSIDRGPNEQFF. The CDR3 bases are TGTGCCAGTAGTATAGATCGCGGACCTAATGAGCAGTTCTTC. The chain carries TRBV19 and TRBJ2-1; D call uncertain. The length of the CDR3 is 14 residues. Germline V gives CDR1 LNHDA, CDR2 SQIVND (reference sequence). The ends were cut back, 0 bases at V and 7 bases at J, with 10 bases in the middle.